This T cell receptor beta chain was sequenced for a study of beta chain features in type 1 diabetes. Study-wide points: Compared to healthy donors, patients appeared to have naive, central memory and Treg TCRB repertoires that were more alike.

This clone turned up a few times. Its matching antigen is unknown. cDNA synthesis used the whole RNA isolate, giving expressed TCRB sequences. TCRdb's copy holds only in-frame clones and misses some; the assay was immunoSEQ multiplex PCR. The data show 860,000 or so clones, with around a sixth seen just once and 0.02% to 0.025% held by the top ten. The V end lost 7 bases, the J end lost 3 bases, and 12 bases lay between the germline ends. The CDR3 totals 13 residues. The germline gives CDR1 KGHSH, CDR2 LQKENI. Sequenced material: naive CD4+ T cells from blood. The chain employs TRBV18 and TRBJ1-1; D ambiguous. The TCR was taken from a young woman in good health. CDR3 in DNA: TGTGCCAGCTTTGGGCGTTTGGACACTGAAGCTTTCTTT. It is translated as CASFGRLDTEAFF.